The sequence of this T cell receptor (beta chain) was determined in a study of T cells in Graves' hyperthyroidism and ophthalmopathy. General observations from the study: Blood held most thyroid clonotypes expanded above 0.001 frequency.

RNA transcripts were the template for amplifying TCR beta CDR3 regions. First-round RT-PCR with HTBI primers amplified the TCR CDR3 region. TCRdb reprocessed the multiplex PCR reads with MiXCR, giving one entry per CDR3 protein. This sample yields fewer than 250,000 distinct CDR3 sequences, of which 24% are seen a single time; around 40% belongs to the top ten. There are many counts of this clonotype. Its antigen is currently unknown. In the ophthalmopathy cohort, Clinical Activity Score was at least 3, NOSPECS grade at least 4, and duration under 3 months. This CDR3 is 14 amino acids long. V lost 1 base and J lost 0, with 7 bases in between. Germline lookup yields CDR1 LNHDA and CDR2 SQIVND (reference sequence).

The receptor comes from a woman between 40 and 55 years old with Graves' ophthalmopathy. Sequenced: blood. This chain joins TRBV19 and TRBJ2-7; D unclear. CDR3 loop: CASSIAGLSYEQYF. The CDR3 DNA sequence: TGTGCCAGTAGTATAGCGGGCCTCTCCTACGAGCAGTACTTC.